This T cell receptor beta chain was recorded in a study of T cell changes during pregnancy in multiple sclerosis. V dropped 2 bases and J dropped 4 bases, with 5 bases sitting between them. Germline CDR1 is MRHNA and CDR2 is SNTAGT. This CDR3 is built from 12 residues. Generated by immunoSEQ multiplex PCR, the TCRdb table keeps only in-frame clones and is missing some. The sample contains fewer than 65,000 clones, approximately 94% of which appear only once. The TCR comes from a female donor with multiple sclerosis, enrolled in a pregnancy study. This chain connects TRBV6-4 to TRBJ1-2; no reliable D call. The specimen was CD4+ T cells from peripheral blood mononuclear cells, collected in the third trimester of pregnancy. CDR3 bases: TGTGCCAGCAGTGACGGAGTCTATGGCTACACCTTC. It yields the protein CASSDGVYGYTF.